The clone carrying this TCR beta chain was seen a few times. What it binds is not known. The CDR3 covers 15 residues. Germline V gives CDR1 DFQATT, CDR2 SNEGSKA (reference sequence). Trimming removed 2 bases from V and 6 bases from J; junction bases left unmatched: 7. This sample is part of a study of blood T cells in healthy people across ages. Points from the study as a whole: The fall in TCR beta diversity per million T cells was roughly linear with age. The donors' CMV status was not determined, possibly confounding changes in expanded clonotypes.

Next came a second PCR, run for roughly 6 to 11 cycles, which used a sample-barcoded 5' primer along with a J-beta primer mix. A single record per CDR3 protein comes from TCRdb applying MiXCR to the 5' RACE reads. The sample contains under 1,100,000 distinct CDR3 sequences, 20% to 25% of which appear only once. The data also belong to a second study, concerning T cells of mothers and their children. That report notes: A few healthy Caucasian mothers and their six children were the donors.

Sequencing was performed on blood. J is TRBJ1-6 and V is TRBV20-1; 7 bases align to TRBD1. This clonotype was obtained from a girl aged 2 to 10 in good health. As DNA, the CDR3 is TGCAGTGCTAGAAAGGAAACAGGGGCTAATTCACCCCTCCACTTT. Protein sequence: CSARKETGANSPLHF.